This T cell receptor beta chain was recorded in a study of Ad26.COV2.S vaccination and SARS-CoV-2 variants. The study's findings and limits: Measures of TCR breadth and depth may have fallen short of total T cell responses.

Assay used: immunoSEQ multiplex PCR; TCRdb lists only in-frame clones, some missing. The data contain hundreds of thousands of clones, about 86% of them seen just once; the ten biggest clones take up about 10%. Details on this clone: The antigen is unknown.

Treatment reported: around 19 received Ad26.COV2.S at low or high dose, single or two shots; roughly five received placebo; per-sample allocation not given. Specimen acquisition occurred on day 63 following the initial vaccine or placebo injection. The CDR3 contains 16 residues. Trimming at V came to 4 bases and at J to 6 bases, leaving 5 bases not matched to a gene. Germline V gene sequence: CDR1 SGHRS, CDR2 YFSETQ. The sample here was peripheral blood, taken in a trial of Ad26.COV2.S vaccine versus placebo. This sequence was found in a person between 18 and 60 years old who received the Ad26.COV2.S COVID-19 vaccine or a placebo. The chain combines TRBV5-1 with TRBJ1-6; 12 bases line up with TRBD1. This chain's CDR3 is CASSVQGQGANSPLHF. CDR3 sequence (DNA): TGCGCCAGCAGCGTCCAGGGACAGGGGGCTAATTCACCCCTCCACTTT.